One TCR beta chain is described in this entry. Trimming left V 1 base short and J 10 bases short, with 11 bases between. The CDR3 consists of 14 residues. Germline values: CDR1 SGHAT, CDR2 FQDESV (reference sequence). The sample comes from a study of blood T cell repertoires in COVID-19. Study context: T cells, B-cell-depleted T cells, or PBMCs provided the cDNA or gDNA that served as material.

The table came from immunoSEQ multiplex PCR; TCRdb's copy has only in-frame clones and leaves some out. The repertoire holds 100,000 to 150,000 clones, with about 80% as singletons. The sequenced material came from peripheral blood. The chain has TRBV11-1 and TRBJ1-6; the D is unclear. The receptor was isolated from a woman in her forties or fifties with acute or convalescent COVID-19. The CDR3: CASSLGAERSPLHF. The CDR3 region has the DNA TGTGCCAGCAGCTTAGGGGCAGAAAGGTCACCCCTCCACTTT.